Reported below is one TCR beta chain. Using immunoSEQ multiplex PCR, the repertoire was profiled, and TCRdb retains in-frame clones only, with some absent. The sample consists of approximately 84,000 clones, 85% to 90% of them appearing once. This specimen belongs to a study of OX40 agonist ivuxolimab in advanced cancers. Across the whole study: A mean age of roughly 60 years, range roughly 20 to 80, was recorded, and 70% to 85% were male.

Trimming removed 7 bases from V and 5 bases from J; junction bases left unmatched: 10. This CDR3 is 13 amino acids long. Germline V gene data show CDR1 as SQVTM and CDR2 as ANQGSEA. The sequencing here drew on CD4+ or CD8+ T cells sorted from blood, taken in a trial of the OX40 agonist ivuxolimab. The receptor comes from an adult with an advanced solid tumor such as melanoma, head and neck, liver or kidney cancer. The chain combines TRBV29-1 with TRBJ2-5, with 7 nucleotides matching TRBD1. This CDR3 is CSAEQGWGETQYF. For the CDR3, the DNA is TGCAGCGCCGAACAGGGGTGGGGCGAGACCCAGTACTTC.